The 19 T cell receptor beta chains reported below all come from one sample, sequenced in a study of blood T cell repertoires in COVID-19 (dated by TCRdb to between 2020 and 2021). Libraries were constructed by the immunoSEQ multiplex PCR assay. Held by TCRdb, this immuneACCESS table contains in-frame sequences only and omits some clones. Under half of the omission traces to an unresolved V gene where checked; the cause of the rest is unknown. For this sample there are about 270,000 clones; around 90% appear just once. In total, the top ten clones hold 4.1% of the sample. Sequenced: PBMCs or T cells enriched from blood (not recorded which). Every receptor here comes from a woman in her 30s with acute COVID-19.

V gene TRBV5-4 combines with J gene TRBJ2-2, with 9 bases identical to TRBD2. CDR1 SGHNT and CDR2 YYREEE come from the germline V gene (reference sequence). There are 15 residues in the CDR3. V shed 0 bases and J 8 bases; nucleotides not matched to a gene: 5. The CDR3 DNA reads TGTGCCAGCAGCTTGGACACTAGCGGGCGAGGGGAGCTGTTTTTT. Protein: CASSLDTSGRGELFF.

The chain joins TRBV9 to TRBJ2-3, with 8 positions matching TRBD2. Germline V gene data show CDR1 as SGDLS and CDR2 as YYNGEE. This CDR3 comprises 17 residues. With 0 bases clipped from V and 5 bases from J, the junction kept 11 bases outside the gene matches. CDR3 sequence reads: CASSVASGSGMGDTQYF. The CDR3 nucleotides are TGTGCCAGCAGCGTAGCTTCGGGTAGCGGGATGGGAGATACGCAGTATTTT.

The chain carries TRBV7-9 and TRBJ1-5; D is perhaps TRBD1 (5 bases). V shed 1 base and J shed 9 bases, with 13 bases lying between them. Germline assignment: CDR1 SEHNR and CDR2 FQNEAQ (reference sequence). The CDR3 is 14 amino acids. The CDR3 DNA reads TGTGCCAGCAGCTTAGGAAGCAGGGAAGCGCCCCAGCATTTT. It specifies CASSLGSREAPQHF.

The V gene is TRBV14, the J gene TRBJ2-7; 9 bases line up with TRBD1. The germline CDR1 and CDR2 sequences are SGHDN and FVKESK. Trimming cost V 5 bases and J 7 bases; bases outside gene matches: 6. CDR3 length equals 13 residues. The CDR3 nucleotides read TGTGCCAGCAGCGAACAGGGGGCGGGGGAGCAGTACTTC. Protein: CASSEQGAGEQYF.

The CDR3 loop reads CASSLLGRGAEAFF. CDR3 bases: TGTGCCAGCAGTTTATTGGGCAGGGGGGCCGAAGCTTTCTTT. This chain uses TRBV28 with TRBJ1-1; TRBD1 matches at 7 bases. Per the germline V gene, CDR1 is MDHEN and CDR2 is SYDVKM. CDR3 length: 14 residues. The junction had 7 bases not matched to a gene; V was cut back by 1 base and J by 8 bases.

The chain employs TRBV9 and TRBJ2-3, with D perhaps TRBD2 (5 bases). This CDR3 contains 15 residues. Trimming cost V 4 bases and J 1 base, with 13 bases left between them. CDR1 and CDR2 (germline): SGDLS, YYNGEE. The CDR3 nucleotides are TGTGCCAGCAGCCCATTAGGAGCGGGCACAGATACGCAGTATTTT. This translates into CASSPLGAGTDTQYF.

This chain links TRBV7-3 with TRBJ2-1; 7 positions agree with TRBD1. The CDR3 covers 16 residues. Per germline, CDR1 SGHTA and CDR2 FQGTGA. Trimming took 5 bases from V and 0 from J; bases not matched to a gene: 7. Here the CDR3 DNA reads TGTGCCAGCAGCCCAGGGGGTGGGGTCTCCTACAATGAGCAGTTCTTC. Residues: CASSPGGGVSYNEQFF. The full variable domain, completed using reference TRBV7-3 and TRBJ2-1, is GAGVSQTPSNKVTEKGKYVELRCDPISGHTALYWYRQSLGQGPEFLIYFQGTGAADDSGLPNDRFFAVRPEGSVSTLKIQRTERGDSAVYLCASSPGGGVSYNEQFFGPGTRLTVL.

The J gene is TRBJ1-1, the V gene TRBV11-2; D gene uncertain. Germline V gene data show CDR1 as SGHAT and CDR2 as FQNNGV. The CDR3 length is 14 residues. Trimming removed 5 bases from V and 0 bases from J, with 10 bases in between. CDR3 residues: CASSPPTLNTEAFF. The CDR3 nucleotides are TGTGCCAGCAGCCCTCCGACACTGAACACTGAAGCTTTCTTT.

J is TRBJ2-2 and V is TRBV12-3 or TRBV12-4; no clear D. This CDR3 region has 13 residues. With 7 bases removed from V and 1 base from J, the gap between germline ends came to 7 bases. The CDR3 protein is CASTLGNTGELFF. As DNA, the CDR3 is TGTGCCAGCACCCTAGGGAACACCGGGGAGCTGTTTTTT.

The chain links TRBV14 to TRBJ1-2; no definite D call. Germline V lookup: CDR1 SGHDN, CDR2 FVKESK. The CDR3 sequence is 13 residues long. Between the trimmed V and J ends, which lost 5 bases and 2 bases, there was a span of 9 bases. CDR3 in DNA: TGTGCCAGCAGCGTGAAGGAGAACTATGGCTACACCTTC. Protein: CASSVKENYGYTF. Variable domain in full (rest from reference TRBV14 and TRBJ1-2): EAGVTQFPSHSVIEKGQTVTLRCDPISGHDNLYWYRRVMGKEIKFLLHFVKESKQDESGMPNNRFLAERTGGTYSTLKVQPAELEDSGVYFCASSVKENYGYTFGSGTRLTVV.

The V call is TRBV24-1, the J call TRBJ2-1; 7 bases agree with TRBD2. The CDR3 is made up of 19 amino acids. V shed 2 bases and J 0 bases; nucleotides not matched to a gene: 12. Germline V gives CDR1 KGHDR, CDR2 SFDVKD. CDR3 coding DNA: TGTGCCACCAGTGATTCTCAGATGAGCGGGATGAGCTCCTACAATGAGCAGTTCTTC. Residues: CATSDSQMSGMSSYNEQFF.

The gene calls are TRBV3-1 (or the pseudogene TRBV3-2) and TRBJ2-7, with 8 bases identical to TRBD1. The CDR3 is 15 amino acids. The V gene's germline CDR1 is LGHDT and CDR2 YNNKEL (reference sequence). J was trimmed by 1 base and V by 0 bases; bases with no gene match: 2. The CDR3 DNA follows: TGTGCCAGCAGCCAAGAGGACAGGGCTTCCTACGAGCAGTACTTC. Translating gives CASSQEDRASYEQYF.

The gene calls are TRBV11-3 and TRBJ2-1; 7 bases agree with TRBD2. Germline V CDR1 and CDR2: SGHNT, YENEEA. The V segment lost 5 bases and the J segment 9 bases; nucleotides outside the gene matches: 10. This CDR3 contains 14 residues. The CDR3 spells CASSRGGVVGEQFF. The CDR3 DNA reads TGTGCCAGCAGCCGCGGGGGAGTCGTCGGTGAGCAGTTCTTC.

The chain employs TRBV5-1 and TRBJ2-3; 7 bases map to TRBD2. CDR1 SGHRS and CDR2 YFSETQ come from the germline V gene. The CDR3 sequence is 16 residues long. The trim removed 3 bases at V and 6 bases at J, leaving 13 bases unmatched. CDR3 bases: TGCGCCAGCAGCTCCAATTTGGCGGGAGAAATGGATACGCAGTATTTT. It translates to CASSSNLAGEMDTQYF.

The CDR3 loop reads CSVVGQGNLNTEAFF. The CDR3, as DNA: TGCAGCGTTGTGGGACAGGGGAATCTAAACACTGAAGCTTTCTTT. V usage is TRBV29-1 and J usage is TRBJ1-1, with 10 bases matching TRBD1. Trimming removed 4 bases from V and 2 bases from J; junction bases left unmatched: 7. The CDR3 runs 15 residues. Germline V gene data show CDR1 as SQVTM and CDR2 as ANQGSEA. The full variable domain, completed using reference TRBV29-1 and TRBJ1-1, is SAVISQKPSRDICQRGTSLTIQCQVDSQVTMMFWYRQQPGQSLTLIATANQGSEATYESGFVIDKFPISRPNLTFSTLTVSNMSPEDSSIYLCSVVGQGNLNTEAFFGQGTRLTVV.

This chain joins TRBV5-4 and TRBJ2-2; weak D call: TRBD2 (5 bases). This CDR3 comprises 16 residues. V lost 4 bases and J lost 4, with 17 bases in between. Germline V lookup: CDR1 SGHNT, CDR2 YYREEE (reference sequence). The CDR3 reads CASSPGLGASTGELFF. CDR3 in DNA: TGTGCCAGCAGCCCAGGACTCGGCGCGAGCACCGGGGAGCTGTTTTTT.

J is TRBJ1-5 and V is TRBV28; D uncertain. Trimming cost V 6 bases and J 2 bases, with 14 bases left between them. In germline, CDR1 is MDHEN, CDR2 SYDVKM. This CDR3 has 15 amino acids. CDR3 DNA sequence: TGTGCCAGCAGGTTTCGGAGGGTGGGCAATCAGCCCCAGCATTTT. Its translation is CASRFRRVGNQPQHF.

V usage is TRBV7-9 and J usage is TRBJ2-1, with 8 nucleotides matching TRBD2. Germline V gene data show CDR1 as SEHNR and CDR2 as FQNEAQ (reference sequence). With V trimmed by 6 bases and J by 2 bases, 3 bases remained unmatched. The CDR3 consists of 14 residues. Here the CDR3 reads CASRIAGTYNEQFF. CDR3 in DNA: TGTGCCAGCAGGATAGCGGGGACCTACAATGAGCAGTTCTTC.

This chain joins TRBV27 and TRBJ2-3, with 11 bases fitting TRBD2. The CDR3 is 21 amino acids. The V gene end was trimmed by 1 base and the J gene end by 4 bases; junction bases not matched to a gene: 19. Per the germline V gene, CDR1 is MNHEY and CDR2 is SMNVEV (reference sequence). CDR3 loop: CASSLYDGGGSGRDSSDTQYF. Here the CDR3 DNA reads TGTGCCAGCAGTTTATATGATGGGGGCGGTAGCGGGAGGGACAGCTCAGATACGCAGTATTTT.